The 19 T cell receptor beta chains below come from one sample, sequenced in a study of cytomegalovirus exposure and HLA in healthy donors. PCR primers comprised 60 Vbeta and 13 Jbeta primers. This table comes from immunoSEQ multiplex PCR, and its TCRdb copy is limited to in-frame clones, with some not included. Of some 78,000 clones in the sample, roughly 80% were seen once. Sequenced input: PBMCs. All receptors come from a woman in her fifties or sixties in good health and CMV-seropositive.

This sequence joins TRBV5-1 and TRBJ1-2; D gene unclear. Between the trimmed V and J ends, which lost 1 base and 9 bases, there was a span of 13 bases. This CDR3 has 13 amino acids. CDR1 and CDR2 (germline): SGHRS, YFSETQ. This CDR3 reads CASSLSEGSSYTF. CDR3 in DNA: TGCGCCAGCAGCTTGTCTGAAGGGAGTAGCTACACCTTC.

This rearrangement joins TRBV7-6 to TRBJ1-3, with D possibly being TRBD1 (5 bases). Germline V gene data show CDR1 as SGHVS and CDR2 as FNYEAQ. This CDR3 spans 16 amino acids. Trimming took off 3 bases at V and 3 bases at J, with 15 bases between the two ends. In nucleotides, the CDR3 is TGTGCCAGCAGCTTGGGGGACTTGCCGTTTGGAAACACCATATATTTT. Its translation is CASSLGDLPFGNTIYF.

The chain employs TRBV27 and TRBJ1-2; D possibly corresponds to TRBD1 (6 bases). Looked up from germline, CDR1 is MNHEY and CDR2 is SMNVEV (reference sequence). This CDR3 spans 14 amino acids. Deletions cut 7 bases from V and 8 bases from J, with 20 bases between. The CDR3 DNA reads TGTGCCAGCAAAGCAGGGGCCCTCCCGTGGGGCTACACCTTC. Translating it yields CASKAGALPWGYTF.

DNA for the CDR3: TGTGCCAGCAGCTTTACTAATTCGGATAATTCACCCCTCCACTTT. Amino acids: CASSFTNSDNSPLHF. The chain uses TRBV7-6 and TRBJ1-6; no clear D. The germline V gene encodes CDR1 SGHVS and CDR2 FNYEAQ. This CDR3 has 15 residues. The germline V and J ends were trimmed by 3 bases and 5 bases, with 11 bases remaining between them.

The rearrangement links TRBV6-6 to TRBJ1-5, with a weak D call TRBD1 (6 bases). Deletions cut 8 bases from V and 4 bases from J, with 18 bases between. Germline-derived CDR1 and CDR2 are MNHNY and SVGAGI (reference sequence). The CDR3 sequence is 15 residues long. CDR3 in DNA: TGTGCCAGCGGCGGGGGCGCAGTCGGGAATCAGCCCCAGCATTTT. Its translation is CASGGGAVGNQPQHF.

The chain joins TRBV6-5 to TRBJ2-3; a weak D match, TRBD2 (6 bases). This CDR3 region has 14 residues. V shed 6 bases and J shed 0 bases, with 10 bases lying between them. Germline CDR1 reads MNHEY; CDR2 reads SVGAGI. Here the CDR3 DNA reads TGTGCCAGCAGGGCTAGCGCTAGCACAGATACGCAGTATTTT. Encoded protein: CASRASASTDTQYF.

This clone was picked up a small number of times. V gene TRBV11-2 combines with J gene TRBJ2-7; TRBD2 matches 7 bases. Germline loops: CDR1 SGHAT, CDR2 FQNNGV. Trimming at V came to 7 bases and at J to 3 bases, leaving 9 bases not matched to a gene. The CDR3 is 14 residues long. The CDR3 here is CASTSGGVIYEQYF. DNA of the CDR3: TGTGCCAGCACCTCGGGGGGTGTGATCTACGAGCAGTACTTC. The whole variable domain, filled in from reference TRBV11-2 and TRBJ2-7, reads EAGVAQSPRYKIIEKRQSVAFWCNPISGHATLYWYQQILGQGPKLLIQFQNNGVVDDSQLPKDRFSAERLKGVDSTLKIQPAKLEDSAVYLCASTSGGVIYEQYFGPGTRLTVT.

The chain recombines TRBV6-5 with TRBJ1-1; tentative D call: TRBD1 (5 bases). Germline V lookup: CDR1 MNHEY, CDR2 SVGAGI. The CDR3 is made up of 14 amino acids. V lost 2 bases and J lost 2, with 9 bases in between. The chain's CDR3 is CASSYGGGNTEAFF. In DNA form, the CDR3 reads TGTGCCAGCAGTTACGGGGGAGGTAACACTGAAGCTTTCTTT.

This clone was counted only a few times. V and J are TRBV7-9 and TRBJ2-1; 8 bases agree with TRBD2. CDR1 is SEHNR and CDR2 is FQNEAQ in the germline V gene (reference sequence). This CDR3 comprises 15 residues. Trimming removed 5 bases from V and 6 bases from J; junction bases left unmatched: 9. The CDR3 DNA follows: TGTGCCAGCAGCCCCGGGGGTAGCGGGGCCAATGAGCAGTTCTTC. This translates into CASSPGGSGANEQFF.

CDR3 bases: TGTGCCAGCAGCCCGAACAAAGGACTAGCGGGGGGGCTTGGGACCCAGTACTTC. Its protein is CASSPNKGLAGGLGTQYF. This sequence joins TRBV5-6 and TRBJ2-5; 15 positions match TRBD2. Germline CDR1 SGHDT, CDR2 YYEEEE. The ends lost 4 bases at V and 7 bases at J; junction bases unmatched: 14. The CDR3 totals 18 residues.

The chain uses TRBV6-1 and TRBJ2-5; 10 bases agree with TRBD2. The trim removed 5 bases at V and 3 bases at J, leaving 3 bases unmatched. The CDR3 runs 14 residues. The V gene's germline CDR1 is MNHNS and CDR2 SASEGT. The CDR3 bases are TGTGCCAGCAGTAGCGGGGGGGCCGAAGAGACCCAGTACTTC. This codes for CASSSGGAEETQYF.

The CDR3 protein is CASSAGLAEALYYEQYF. For the CDR3, the DNA is TGTGCCAGCAGCGCCGGGTTAGCGGAGGCGTTGTACTACGAGCAGTACTTC. The V gene is TRBV5-5, the J gene TRBJ2-7; a possible D gene is TRBD2 (6 bases). Trimming stripped 4 bases from V and 3 bases from J, with 23 bases between. Germline V lookup: CDR1 SGHKS, CDR2 YYEKEE (reference sequence). This CDR3 spans 17 amino acids.

The CDR3 loop reads CASSWGLAGALSDTQYF. The CDR3 nucleotides read TGCGCCAGCAGCTGGGGACTAGCGGGAGCCCTGTCGGATACGCAGTATTTT. The V call is TRBV5-1, the J call TRBJ2-3, with 14 bases that match TRBD2. CDR1 SGHRS and CDR2 YFSETQ come from the germline V gene. V lost 3 bases and J lost 6; bases outside the gene matches: 9. The CDR3 extends over 17 amino acids.

The V and J genes are TRBV5-1 and TRBJ1-2; TRBD1 matches 11 bases. This CDR3 is 14 amino acids long. With 7 bases clipped from V and 3 bases from J, the junction kept 5 bases outside the gene matches. Germline values: CDR1 SGHRS, CDR2 YFSETQ. CDR3 nucleotides: TGCGCCAGCTCTGGGGGACAGGGGGACTATGGCTACACCTTC. It encodes CASSGGQGDYGYTF. The full variable domain, its missing parts supplied by reference TRBV5-1 and TRBJ1-2, is KAGVTQTPRYLIKTRGQQVTLSCSPISGHRSVSWYQQTPGQGLQFLFEYFSETQRNKGNFPGRFSGRQFSNSRSEMNVSTLELGDSALYLCASSGGQGDYGYTFGSGTRLTVV.

CDR3 residues: CASSLPGGRGNTIYF. CDR3 DNA: TGTGCCAGTAGTCTTCCGGGGGGGCGAGGAAACACCATATATTTT. The chain carries TRBV19 and TRBJ1-3, with D possibly being TRBD1 (6 bases). The CDR3 spans 15 residues. Between the trimmed V and J ends, which lost 5 bases and 4 bases, there was a span of 15 bases. Germline V gives CDR1 LNHDA, CDR2 SQIVND (reference sequence).

CDR3 sequence (DNA): TGTGCCAGCAGCTTTCACAGGGACTCTGGAAACACCATATATTTT. It encodes CASSFHRDSGNTIYF. This sequence joins TRBV11-3 and TRBJ1-3, with D perhaps TRBD1 (6 bases). Germline V lookup: CDR1 SGHNT, CDR2 YENEEA. Trimming shortened V by 3 bases and J by 0 bases, and 9 bases separated the two germline ends. CDR3 size: 15 residues.

This chain uses TRBV5-6 with TRBJ2-3; TRBD2 might be the D (5 bases). The germline CDR1 and CDR2 sequences are SGHDT and YYEEEE. V lost 0 bases and J 3 bases, leaving 11 bases between the germline ends. This CDR3 spans 15 amino acids. The CDR3 nucleotides read TGTGCCAGCAGCTTGGTCGGGGAATGGACAGATACGCAGTATTTT. It translates to CASSLVGEWTDTQYF.

The CDR3 bases are TGTGCCACCGGGACAGTGTTTGGTCAGCCCCAGCATTTT. It encodes CATGTVFGQPQHF. V is TRBV27 and J is TRBJ1-5; 7 positions agree with TRBD1. Germline loops: CDR1 MNHEY, CDR2 SMNVEV (reference sequence). V gave up 10 bases and J gave up 6 bases; unmatched junction bases: 9. The CDR3 has 13 residues.

This clone was seen a single time. The rearrangement links TRBV10-1 to TRBJ1-1, with TRBD1 as a possible D gene (6 bases). This CDR3 contains 14 residues. Germline V gene data show CDR1 as WNHNN and CDR2 as SYGVQD (reference sequence). With 3 bases removed from V and 2 bases from J, the gap between germline ends came to 10 bases. The CDR3 is CASSDTRGNTEAFF. The CDR3 DNA sequence: TGCGCCAGCAGTGATACCAGGGGCAACACTGAAGCTTTCTTT.